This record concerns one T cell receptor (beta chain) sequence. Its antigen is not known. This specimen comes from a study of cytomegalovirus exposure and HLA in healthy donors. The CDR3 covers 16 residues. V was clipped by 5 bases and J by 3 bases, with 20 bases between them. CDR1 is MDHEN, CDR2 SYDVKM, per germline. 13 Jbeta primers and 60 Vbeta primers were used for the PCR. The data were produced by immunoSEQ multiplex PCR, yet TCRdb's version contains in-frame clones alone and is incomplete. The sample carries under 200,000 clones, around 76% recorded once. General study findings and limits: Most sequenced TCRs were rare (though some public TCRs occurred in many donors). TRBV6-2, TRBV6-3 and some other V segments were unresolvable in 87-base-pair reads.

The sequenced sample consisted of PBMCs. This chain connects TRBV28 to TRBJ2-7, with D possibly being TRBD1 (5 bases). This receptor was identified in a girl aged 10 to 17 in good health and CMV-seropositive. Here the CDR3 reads CASSTKLSGKIYEQYF. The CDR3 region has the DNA TGTGCCAGCAGTACCAAATTATCAGGGAAAATCTACGAGCAGTACTTC.